These 24 T cell receptor beta chains were all obtained from the same sample, sequenced in a study of cytomegalovirus exposure and HLA in healthy donors. 13 Jbeta primers and 60 Vbeta primers were used for the PCR. TCRdb's table, derived via immunoSEQ multiplex PCR, lists solely in-frame clones and lacks some. The sample lists around 200,000 clones, around 84% seen once, with 2.6% in the top ten. The source material was PBMCs. The source is a woman in her forties or fifties in good health and CMV-seropositive.

On this clone itself: Germline is not matched at one junction end, which may reflect a read error. The chain employs TRBV7-9 and TRBJ1-2; D unclear. The germline V gene encodes CDR1 SEHNR and CDR2 FQNEAQ (reference sequence). The CDR3 length is 14 residues. The CDR3 DNA sequence: TGTTCCAGCAGCTTAGAGCGGGGTACCTATGGCTACACCTTC. Its protein is CSSSLERGTYGYTF.

The chain employs TRBV5-1 and TRBJ2-7, with a possible D match to TRBD1 (7 bases). Germline V CDR1 and CDR2: SGHRS, YFSETQ. V lost 0 bases to trimming and J lost 0 bases, with 19 bases between them. The CDR3 has 18 residues. The CDR3 loop is CASSLVRGEIGSSYEQYF. CDR3 DNA sequence: TGCGCCAGCAGCTTGGTCAGGGGGGAGATTGGGAGCTCCTACGAGCAGTACTTC.

This sequence joins TRBV2 and TRBJ2-5, with 10 bases aligning to TRBD2. Unmatched junction bases numbered 3, after V lost 7 bases and J lost 7 bases. This CDR3 spans 12 amino acids. In germline, CDR1 is SNHLY, CDR2 FYNNEI. The DNA for the CDR3 is TGTGCCAGCACTAGCGGGGGTGGGACCCAGTACTTC. Amino acid sequence: CASTSGGGTQYF.

The V call is TRBV6-6, the J call TRBJ1-5; the D is unclear. The CDR3 contains 15 residues. The V end was cut by 5 bases, the J end by 0 bases, with 11 bases between. Germline V gene sequence: CDR1 MNHNY, CDR2 SVGAGI (reference sequence). The DNA of the CDR3 is TGTGCCAGCAGTACGTCAGGCCTTAGCAATCAGCCCCAGCATTTT. Translated, it gives CASSTSGLSNQPQHF.

V is TRBV2 and J is TRBJ1-2, with 8 bases that match TRBD1. The V gene end was trimmed by 5 bases and the J gene end by 3 bases; junction bases not matched to a gene: 5. Per the germline V gene, CDR1 is SNHLY and CDR2 is FYNNEI. The CDR3 sequence is 14 residues long. The CDR3 sequence is CASSTQGGYYGYTF. In nucleotides, the CDR3 is TGTGCCAGCAGTACACAGGGGGGCTACTATGGCTACACCTTC.

This clone was detected once. V is TRBV6-1 and J is TRBJ2-2; 11 nucleotides match TRBD1. The CDR3 length is 15 residues. Germline CDR1 reads MNHNS; CDR2 reads SASEGT. Trimming took 5 bases from V and 7 from J; bases not matched to a gene: 6. CDR3 DNA sequence: TGTGCCAGCAGTTGGACAGGGGGCTATAGCGGGGAGCTGTTTTTT. Translating it yields CASSWTGGYSGELFF.

The chain is built from TRBV7-9 and TRBJ1-1, with TRBD1 as a possible D gene (6 bases). Germline V CDR1 and CDR2: SEHNR, FQNEAQ (reference sequence). V lost 5 bases and J lost 5, with 18 bases in between. This CDR3 is built from 15 residues. In DNA form, the CDR3 reads TGTGCCAGCAGCCAGAGCGGGGGGCTGGGGACTGAAGCTTTCTTT. This sequence encodes CASSQSGGLGTEAFF.

This clone was counted between two and nine times. The chain employs TRBV19 and TRBJ2-3; D remains ambiguous. Trimming shortened V by 7 bases and J by 1 base, and 9 bases separated the two germline ends. This CDR3 comprises 13 residues. CDR1 is LNHDA and CDR2 is SQIVND in the germline V gene (reference sequence). The CDR3 spells CASKFVGTDTQYF. The CDR3 region has the DNA TGTGCCAGTAAGTTTGTAGGCACAGATACGCAGTATTTT.

The chain uses TRBV19 and TRBJ2-1; TRBD1 matches at 8 bases. Trimming at V came to 7 bases and at J to 2 bases, leaving 4 bases not matched to a gene. CDR1 is LNHDA and CDR2 is SQIVND in the germline V gene (reference sequence). This CDR3 spans 14 amino acids. CDR3 amino acids: CASNQGATYNEQFF. The CDR3, as DNA: TGTGCCAGTAACCAGGGGGCAACCTACAATGAGCAGTTCTTC.

The J gene is TRBJ2-5, the V gene TRBV19; a weak D match, TRBD1 (5 bases). This CDR3 is built from 13 residues. Trimming took off 5 bases at V and 5 bases at J, with 12 bases between the two ends. CDR1 is LNHDA, CDR2 SQIVND, per germline (reference sequence). The CDR3 DNA sequence: TGTGCCAGTAGTTGGATAGCAGGGGAGACCCAGTACTTC. It yields the protein CASSWIAGETQYF.

This chain uses TRBV5-1 with TRBJ1-1, with 7 bases lining up with TRBD1. Per the germline V gene, CDR1 is SGHRS and CDR2 is YFSETQ. The CDR3 is made up of 15 amino acids. Losses at the gene ends were 3 bases for V and 0 bases for J; bases not matched to a gene: 5. CDR3 sequence reads: CASSYFGQVNTEAFF. CDR3 DNA sequence: TGCGCCAGCAGCTACTTTGGACAGGTGAACACTGAAGCTTTCTTT.

The chain couples TRBV28 to TRBJ1-2; TRBD1 aligns across 10 bases. Losses at the gene ends were 5 bases for V and 11 bases for J; bases not matched to a gene: 11. The CDR3 is made up of 14 amino acids. CDR1 is MDHEN and CDR2 is SYDVKM in the germline V gene. The CDR3 bases are TGTGCCAGCAGTCTTTTGGGACAGGGGATGGGATACACCTTC. It translates to CASSLLGQGMGYTF.

The chain employs TRBV9 and TRBJ2-7; 9 nucleotides agree with TRBD2. Trimming at V came to 4 bases and at J to 6 bases, leaving 8 bases not matched to a gene. This CDR3 comprises 14 residues. Germline V gene data show CDR1 as SGDLS and CDR2 as YYNGEE. For the CDR3, the DNA is TGTGCCAGCAGCCCCGGGACTAGCAGGTTCGAGCAGTACTTC. Translation: CASSPGTSRFEQYF.

This clone was seen a few times. This rearrangement joins TRBV19 to TRBJ1-4, with 7 bases matching TRBD1. Germline CDR1 is LNHDA and CDR2 is SQIVND (reference sequence). This CDR3 has 13 residues. The trim removed 10 bases at V and 5 bases at J, leaving 7 bases unmatched. The CDR3 region is CATRDRQNEKLFF. CDR3 DNA sequence: TGTGCCACAAGGGACAGACAGAATGAAAAACTGTTTTTT. The full variable domain, rest sourced from reference TRBV19 and TRBJ1-4, is DGGITQSPKYLFRKEGQNVTLSCEQNLNHDAMYWYRQDPGQGLRLIYYSQIVNDFQKGDIAEGYSVSREKKESFPLTVTSAQKNPTAFYLCATRDRQNEKLFFGSGTQLSVL.

The chain links TRBV9 to TRBJ2-1; 9 bases match TRBD1. V shed 2 bases, J shed 3 bases, and the junction held 3 bases outside the gene matches. Germline lookup yields CDR1 SGDLS and CDR2 YYNGEE. The length of the CDR3 is 15 residues. CDR3 protein: CASSVGTGNYNEQFF. CDR3 coding DNA: TGTGCCAGCAGCGTTGGGACAGGGAACTACAATGAGCAGTTCTTC.

The chain couples TRBV13 to TRBJ2-5; 7 bases line up with TRBD2. This CDR3 is built from 13 residues. From germline, CDR1 is PRHDT and CDR2 FYEKMQ (reference sequence). J lost 4 bases, V lost 4 bases, and 3 bases had no gene match. The chain's CDR3 is CASSSGLSETQYF. The CDR3 coding sequence is TGTGCCAGCAGCTCGGGACTATCAGAGACCCAGTACTTC. Using reference TRBV13 and TRBJ2-5 for the parts outside the CDR3, the full variable domain is AAGVIQSPRHLIKEKRETATLKCYPIPRHDTVYWYQQGPGQDPQFLISFYEKMQSDKGSIPDRFSAQQFSDYHSELNMSSLELGDSALYFCASSSGLSETQYFGPGTRLLVL.

CDR3 protein: CASREGQGTYNEQFF. The CDR3 bases are TGTGCCAGCAGGGAGGGACAGGGAACTTACAATGAGCAGTTCTTC. The chain links TRBV7-2 to TRBJ2-1; 9 bases line up with TRBD1. Germline V gene sequence: CDR1 SGHTA, CDR2 FQGNSA. This CDR3 is 15 amino acids long. J gave up 4 bases and V 6 bases, and 7 bases lay outside the gene matches.

V and J are TRBV19 and TRBJ2-3; TRBD2 agrees at 8 bases. This CDR3 comprises 14 residues. Per germline, CDR1 LNHDA and CDR2 SQIVND (reference sequence). After removal of 4 bases from V and 6 bases from J, the junction contained 6 bases not matched to a gene. The CDR3 spells CASSTRGGRDTQYF. CDR3 bases: TGTGCCAGTAGTACTCGGGGGGGCCGCGATACGCAGTATTTT.

The CDR3 region is CASAASGGYNEQFF. CDR3 DNA: TGTGCCAGCGCAGCCAGCGGGGGATACAATGAGCAGTTCTTC. This rearrangement joins TRBV7-2 to TRBJ2-1; 8 bases map to TRBD2. Trimming at V came to 8 bases and at J to 4 bases, leaving 7 bases not matched to a gene. Per the germline V gene, CDR1 is SGHTA and CDR2 is FQGNSA. The CDR3 is 14 amino acids.

This sequence joins TRBV18 and TRBJ1-4, with no clear D. Germline lookup yields CDR1 KGHSH and CDR2 LQKENI. Trimming left V 2 bases short and J 8 bases short, with 6 bases between. This CDR3 has 12 residues. Here the CDR3 DNA reads TGTGCCAGCTCACCAGGCCAGGAAAAACTGTTTTTT. Protein sequence: CASSPGQEKLFF.

This rearrangement joins TRBV6-6 to TRBJ2-1; D might be TRBD2 (7 bases). Trimming took off 5 bases at V and 3 bases at J, with 14 bases between the two ends. The CDR3 is made up of 15 amino acids. The germline V gene has CDR1 MNHNY and CDR2 SVGAGI (reference sequence). The DNA of the CDR3 is TGTGCCAGCAGTCGAGGGGGGGGACTCTACAATGAGCAGTTCTTC. Translating gives CASSRGGGLYNEQFF.

The J gene is TRBJ1-3, the V gene TRBV9; D gene uncertain. V lost 4 bases to trimming and J lost 1 base, with 15 bases between them. This CDR3 comprises 16 residues. Looked up from germline, CDR1 is SGDLS and CDR2 is YYNGEE. As DNA, the CDR3 is TGTGCCAGCAGCCCCTCCGACCTAGCGTCTGGAAACACCATATATTTT. It translates to CASSPSDLASGNTIYF.

The chain recombines TRBV27 with TRBJ2-3; D perhaps matches TRBD2 (7 bases). This CDR3 contains 18 residues. Trimming left V 1 base short and J 1 base short, with 18 bases between. Germline loops: CDR1 MNHEY, CDR2 SMNVEV (reference sequence). The CDR3 sequence: CASSLYSGTGGRTDTQYF. The CDR3, as DNA: TGTGCCAGCAGTTTATACTCCGGGACGGGGGGCCGCACAGATACGCAGTATTTT.

CDR3 DNA: TGCGCCAGCAGCGCAGGGACAGGGTCTGACTATGGCTACACCTTC. It encodes CASSAGTGSDYGYTF. V gene TRBV4-3 combines with J gene TRBJ1-2, with 9 bases matching TRBD1. V lost 5 bases, J lost 3 bases, and 7 bases stayed unmatched. CDR3 size: 15 residues. The germline gives CDR1 LGHNA, CDR2 YSLEER.